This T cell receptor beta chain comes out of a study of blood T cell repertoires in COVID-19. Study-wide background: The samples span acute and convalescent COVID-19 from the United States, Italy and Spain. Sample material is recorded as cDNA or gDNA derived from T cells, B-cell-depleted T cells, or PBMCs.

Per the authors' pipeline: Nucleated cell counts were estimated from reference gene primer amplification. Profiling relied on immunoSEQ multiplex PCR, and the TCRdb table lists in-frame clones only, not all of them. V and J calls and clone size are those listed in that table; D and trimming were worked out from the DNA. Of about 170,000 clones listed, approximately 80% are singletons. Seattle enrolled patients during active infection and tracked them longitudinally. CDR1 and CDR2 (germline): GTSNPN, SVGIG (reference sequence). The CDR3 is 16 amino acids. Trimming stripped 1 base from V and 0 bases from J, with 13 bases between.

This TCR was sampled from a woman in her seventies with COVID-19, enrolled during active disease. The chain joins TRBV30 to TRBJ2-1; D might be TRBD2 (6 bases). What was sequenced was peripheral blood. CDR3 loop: CAWSAVGGSSYNEQFF. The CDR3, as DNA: TGTGCCTGGAGTGCGGTCGGGGGAAGCTCCTACAATGAGCAGTTCTTC.